The 21 T cell receptor beta chains below come from one sample, sequenced in a study of T cell responses to AZD1222 COVID-19 vaccine. Clones were sequenced by immunoSEQ multiplex PCR, and TCRdb holds only the in-frame ones, with some missing. Here the sample spans more than 85,000 clones, around nine tenths being singletons. The sample here was peripheral blood, taken on day 0 of AZD1222 vaccination. Receptors originate from an adult in good health.

This clone was seen a few times. The V gene is TRBV5-1, the J gene TRBJ1-6; 11 bases align to TRBD1. The V gene end was trimmed by 2 bases and the J gene end by 8 bases; junction bases not matched to a gene: 6. The CDR3 totals 16 residues. Germline lookup yields CDR1 SGHRS and CDR2 YFSETQ. Here the CDR3 DNA reads TGCGCCAGCAGCTTTCTTCCGGGACAGGGGGATTCACCCCTCCACTTT. It yields the protein CASSFLPGQGDSPLHF. Complete variable domain (other parts from reference TRBV5-1 and TRBJ1-6): KAGVTQTPRYLIKTRGQQVTLSCSPISGHRSVSWYQQTPGQGLQFLFEYFSETQRNKGNFPGRFSGRQFSNSRSEMNVSTLELGDSALYLCASSFLPGQGDSPLHFGNGTRLTVT.

The V and J genes are TRBV7-2 and TRBJ2-3; no reliable D call. The CDR3 runs 13 residues. With 0 bases removed from V and 2 bases from J, the gap between germline ends came to 3 bases. Germline V gene data show CDR1 as SGHTA and CDR2 as FQGNSA. The CDR3 region is CASSLALTDTQYF. The CDR3 nucleotides read TGTGCCAGCAGCTTAGCCCTCACAGATACGCAGTATTTT.

The table lists this clone with a count of one. This sequence joins TRBV30 and TRBJ2-4; TRBD1 matches 7 bases. Trimming at V came to 2 bases and at J to 0 bases, leaving 7 bases not matched to a gene. The CDR3 runs to 16 residues. Germline-derived CDR1 and CDR2 are GTSNPN and SVGIG (reference sequence). The DNA for the CDR3 is TGTGCCTGGAGTCCCCCGGGACAGAGAGCCAAAAACATTCAGTACTTC. This sequence encodes CAWSPPGQRAKNIQYF.

The genes are TRBV7-9 and TRBJ1-4, with no clear D. The V gene lost 0 bases and the J gene lost 6 bases, with 11 bases spanning the gap. Germline assignment: CDR1 SEHNR and CDR2 FQNEAQ (reference sequence). This CDR3 comprises 15 residues. The CDR3: CASSLAKPRDEKLFF. The DNA for the CDR3 is TGTGCCAGCAGCTTAGCGAAGCCTCGGGATGAAAAACTGTTTTTT. Drawing the rest from reference TRBV7-9 and TRBJ1-4, the complete variable domain is DTGVSQNPRHKITKRGQNVTFRCDPISEHNRLYWYRQTLGQGPEFLTYFQNEAQLEKSRLLSDRFSAERPKGSFSTLEIQRTEQGDSAMYLCASSLAKPRDEKLFFGSGTQLSVL.

The V and J genes are TRBV14 and TRBJ2-2; the D is unclear. The CDR3 runs to 14 residues. Trimming cost V 2 bases and J 5 bases, with 9 bases left between them. From germline, CDR1 is SGHDN and CDR2 FVKESK. Here the CDR3 reads CASSQYQLTGELFF. The CDR3, as DNA: TGTGCCAGCAGCCAATACCAGCTAACCGGGGAGCTGTTTTTT.

This chain uses TRBV7-9 with TRBJ2-5; D is unresolved. Germline CDR1 and CDR2: SEHNR and FQNEAQ (reference sequence). This CDR3 has 11 amino acids. Trimming cost V 2 bases and J 3 bases, with 1 base left between them. CDR3 region: CASSLKETQYF. In nucleotides, the CDR3 is TGTGCCAGCAGCTTAAAAGAGACCCAGTACTTC.

V is TRBV5-6 and J is TRBJ1-1, with TRBD1 matching 10 bases. Germline-derived CDR1 and CDR2 are SGHDT and YYEEEE. V lost 4 bases to trimming and J lost 1 base; unmatched junction nucleotides: 7. The CDR3 has 16 amino acids. The CDR3 DNA follows: TGTGCCAGCAGCCGGGACAGGGGTCTTCAGAACACTGAAGCTTTCTTT. Its translation is CASSRDRGLQNTEAFF. Full variable domain (remainder filled in from reference TRBV5-6 and TRBJ1-1): DAGVTQSPTHLIKTRGQQVTLRCSPKSGHDTVSWYQQALGQGPQFIFQYYEEEERQRGNFPDRFSGHQFPNYSSELNVNALLLGDSALYLCASSRDRGLQNTEAFFGQGTRLTVV.

The genes are TRBV9 and TRBJ1-2; D uncertain. Trimming pared 4 bases from V and 5 bases from J, leaving 12 bases between. The CDR3 has 13 amino acids. The V gene's germline CDR1 is SGDLS and CDR2 YYNGEE. Here the CDR3 DNA reads TGTGCCAGCAGCTCTGCAGCGAGGTATGGCTACACCTTC. The encoded protein is CASSSAARYGYTF.

The chain is built from TRBV5-1 and TRBJ1-2; 12 bases are shared with TRBD1. CDR3 size: 15 residues. The germline gives CDR1 SGHRS, CDR2 YFSETQ. V trimming: 2 bases; J trimming: 6 bases; junction bases outside the gene matches: 5. DNA of the CDR3: TGCGCCAGCAGCTTTGCCGGGGACAGGGGGCATGGCTACACCTTC. This gives the protein CASSFAGDRGHGYTF.

This clone was recorded a few times. Other DNA sequences in the sample encode the same CDR3. CDR3 loop: CASSLGGTDTQYF. The CDR3 DNA reads TGTGCCAGCAGCTTGGGGGGCACAGATACGCAGTATTTT. The chain combines TRBV5-4 with TRBJ2-3, with no clear D. V shed 0 bases and J shed 1 base, with 3 bases lying between them. This CDR3 has 13 amino acids. Germline lookup yields CDR1 SGHNT and CDR2 YYREEE (reference sequence). Looking up the rest from reference TRBV5-4 and TRBJ2-3 gives the full variable domain: ETGVTQSPTHLIKTRGQQVTLRCSSQSGHNTVSWYQQALGQGPQFIFQYYREEENGRGNFPPRFSGLQFPNYSSELNVNALELDDSALYLCASSLGGTDTQYFGPGTRLTVL.

The chain employs TRBV2 and TRBJ1-5; D unresolved. This CDR3 is 13 amino acids long. Germline V CDR1 and CDR2: SNHLY, FYNNEI. V dropped 4 bases and J dropped 4 bases, with 8 bases sitting between them. The CDR3: CASSVGENQPQHF. The CDR3 DNA sequence: TGTGCCAGCAGTGTCGGCGAGAATCAGCCCCAGCATTTT.

The chain carries TRBV30 and TRBJ2-7, with D perhaps TRBD1 (6 bases). CDR1 is GTSNPN and CDR2 is SVGIG in the germline V gene (reference sequence). V was cut by 8 bases and J by 0 bases, with 11 bases left in between. The CDR3 has 12 amino acids. CDR3 DNA: TGTGCCGGAAAACAGGGCTCCTACGAGCAGTACTTC. It is translated as CAGKQGSYEQYF.

This chain uses TRBV2 with TRBJ1-2; 7 bases match TRBD1. After removal of 7 bases from V and 4 bases from J, the junction contained 6 bases not matched to a gene. CDR1 and CDR2 (germline): SNHLY, FYNNEI. The CDR3 loop spans 13 amino acids. CDR3 in DNA: TGTGCCAGCATCAGGGGGACAGCCTATGGCTACACCTTC. Residues: CASIRGTAYGYTF.

This chain uses TRBV6-2 or TRBV6-3 with TRBJ2-2, with TRBD2 matching 10 bases. V shed 5 bases and J 6 bases; nucleotides not matched to a gene: 6. Germline CDR1 and CDR2: MNHEY and SVGEGT. The CDR3 runs to 15 residues. In DNA, the CDR3 is TGTGCCAGCAGTGGAGCGGGGGGGCCGGCCGGGGAGCTGTTTTTT. Its protein product is CASSGAGGPAGELFF.

The chain links TRBV10-1 to TRBJ2-3; D possibly corresponds to TRBD1 (6 bases). Trimming stripped 5 bases from V and 4 bases from J, with 13 bases between. CDR1 and CDR2 from the germline V gene are WNHNN and SYGVQD (reference sequence). This CDR3 region has 14 residues. The CDR3 is CASSYRVHPDTQYF. The CDR3 DNA is TGCGCCAGCAGTTACAGGGTCCACCCAGATACGCAGTATTTT.

This clone was seen more than once but under ten times. The chain is built from TRBV7-9 and TRBJ1-6, with 8 bases fitting TRBD1. V shed 2 bases, J shed 10 bases, and the junction held 4 bases outside the gene matches. The CDR3 consists of 14 residues. CDR1 and CDR2 from the germline V gene are SEHNR and FQNEAQ (reference sequence). CDR3 residues: CASSLTQGDSPLHF. CDR3 coding DNA: TGTGCCAGCAGCTTAACACAGGGGGACTCACCCCTCCACTTT.

This rearrangement joins TRBV7-2 to TRBJ1-1; D is uncertain. V gave up 4 bases and J gave up 1 base, with 7 bases separating them. Looked up from germline, CDR1 is SGHTA and CDR2 is FQGNSA. The CDR3 is 13 amino acids. CDR3 nucleotide sequence: TGTGCCAGCAGCTCCGGACCGAACACTGAAGCTTTCTTT. This encodes CASSSGPNTEAFF.

The rearrangement links TRBV9 to TRBJ2-2; D gene ambiguous. Germline lookup yields CDR1 SGDLS and CDR2 YYNGEE. Deletions cut 0 bases from V and 3 bases from J, with 9 bases between. This CDR3 is 15 amino acids long. CDR3: CASSVVGSHTGELFF. CDR3 sequence (DNA): TGTGCCAGCAGCGTAGTTGGTAGCCACACCGGGGAGCTGTTTTTT.

The CDR3 here is CASSAGAPYEQYF. The CDR3 bases are TGTGCCAGCAGTGCAGGGGCGCCCTACGAGCAGTACTTC. This rearrangement joins TRBV2 to TRBJ2-7; maybe TRBD1 (6 bases). This CDR3 is 13 amino acids long. Per the germline V gene, CDR1 is SNHLY and CDR2 is FYNNEI. V lost 4 bases and J 2 bases, leaving 9 bases between the germline ends.

The chain carries TRBV6-2 or TRBV6-3 and TRBJ1-2; 9 nucleotides line up with TRBD1. Per the germline V gene, CDR1 is MNHEY and CDR2 is SVGEGT. After removal of 6 bases from V and 7 bases from J, the junction contained 9 bases not matched to a gene. The CDR3 length is 14 residues. CDR3 loop: CASSQGTGLVGYTF. The CDR3 region has the DNA TGTGCCAGCAGCCAAGGGACAGGGCTTGTTGGCTACACCTTC.

The sample holds one count of this clone. CDR3 loop: CASSSLDGFGEKLFF. The CDR3, as DNA: TGTGCCAGCAGCTCTCTGGACGGGTTTGGGGAAAAACTGTTTTTT. The V and J genes are TRBV7-8 and TRBJ1-4; D is unclear. The CDR3 has 15 residues. Germline CDR1 reads SGHVS; CDR2 reads FQNEAQ. Trimming stripped 4 bases from V and 8 bases from J, with 17 bases between.